Below are 17 T cell receptor beta chains sequenced from a single sample in a study of cytomegalovirus exposure and HLA in healthy donors. The study ran its PCR with 60 Vbeta and 13 Jbeta primers. Assay: immunoSEQ multiplex PCR; the TCRdb copy retains only in-frame clones and omits some. The table records about 110,000 clones, approximately 76% of them present only once. The source material was PBMCs. Source of these receptors: a man between 18 and 35 years old in good health and CMV-seronegative.

The chain links TRBV6-5 to TRBJ2-7; possible D gene TRBD1, 5 bases. With 4 bases removed from V and 0 bases from J, the gap between germline ends came to 10 bases. CDR1 is MNHEY, CDR2 SVGAGI, per germline. This CDR3 is built from 14 residues. The CDR3 loop is CASSSAGSSYEQYF. CDR3 sequence (DNA): TGTGCCAGCAGTTCAGCAGGGTCCTCCTACGAGCAGTACTTC.

The gene calls are TRBV25-1 and TRBJ2-5, with 9 bases matching TRBD1. CDR3 length equals 17 residues. The junction had 10 bases not matched to a gene; V was cut back by 3 bases and J by 2 bases. In germline, CDR1 is MGHDK, CDR2 SYGVNS. In DNA form, the CDR3 reads TGTGCCAGCAGTGAGCATCGGCGGACAGGGGTTCAAGAGACCCAGTACTTC. It codes for CASSEHRRTGVQETQYF.

The gene calls are TRBV7-2 and TRBJ2-1; TRBD1 matches 9 bases. Germline CDR1 and CDR2: SGHTA and FQGNSA. There are 16 residues in the CDR3. V was clipped by 5 bases and J by 10 bases; unmatched bases: 15. DNA for the CDR3: TGTGCCAGCAGCCACTCCCAGGGACAGGGAGGGCTCGAGCAGTTCTTC. Its protein is CASSHSQGQGGLEQFF.

The chain couples TRBV27 to TRBJ2-1; 9 positions agree with TRBD1. The CDR3 has 15 residues. Germline V CDR1 and CDR2: MNHEY, SMNVEV (reference sequence). The ends lost 7 bases at V and 1 base at J; junction bases unmatched: 5. CDR3 coding DNA: TGTGCCAGCACGATCGGGACAGGGTCCTACAATGAGCAGTTCTTC. Translated: CASTIGTGSYNEQFF.

The rearrangement joins TRBV5-4 to TRBJ1-2, with D perhaps TRBD1 (6 bases). V was clipped by 4 bases and J by 4 bases, with 11 bases between them. Germline V CDR1 and CDR2: SGHNT, YYREEE (reference sequence). This CDR3 has 13 residues. The CDR3 nucleotides read TGTGCCAGCAGCCAACAGGGAGTCTATGGCTACACCTTC. Its translation: CASSQQGVYGYTF.

The rearrangement links TRBV2 to TRBJ2-7; 7 nucleotides align to TRBD1. V shed 1 base and J 3 bases; nucleotides not matched to a gene: 6. The length of the CDR3 is 15 residues. Germline V gene sequence: CDR1 SNHLY, CDR2 FYNNEI. As DNA, the CDR3 is TGTGCCAGCAGTGAAGGGGGGACAGCAGACTACGAGCAGTACTTC. Translated, it gives CASSEGGTADYEQYF.

The rearrangement links TRBV25-1 to TRBJ1-2; 7 bases are a match to TRBD1. This CDR3 comprises 17 residues. The V segment lost 5 bases and the J segment 4 bases; nucleotides outside the gene matches: 16. Germline CDR1 reads MGHDK; CDR2 reads SYGVNS. CDR3 sequence reads: CASSTRGAGGTLYGYTF. The DNA of the CDR3 is TGTGCCAGCAGTACGCGCGGGGCAGGGGGTACCCTCTATGGCTACACCTTC.

This clone showed up just once. V gene TRBV7-6 combines with J gene TRBJ2-2, with a tentative D call TRBD1 (5 bases). CDR1 and CDR2 from the germline V gene are SGHVS and FNYEAQ. Trimming removed 0 bases from V and 4 bases from J, with 6 bases in between. The CDR3 loop spans 14 amino acids. The CDR3 region has the DNA TGTGCCAGCAGCTTAGCTGGGGCCACCGGGGAGCTGTTTTTT. It specifies CASSLAGATGELFF.

This clone was observed a few times. The same CDR3 can be traced to other DNA sequences in this sample. The chain is built from TRBV4-3 and TRBJ1-5; D might be TRBD1 (5 bases). Germline V CDR1 and CDR2: LGHNA, YSLEER. The CDR3 sequence is 15 residues long. V lost 2 bases and J lost 5, with 13 bases in between. The CDR3 nucleotides are TGCGCCAGCAGCCAAATATTTGGGGGGGATCAGCCCCAGCATTTT. Amino acid sequence: CASSQIFGGDQPQHF.

This clone appeared a few times. The V call is TRBV6-6, the J call TRBJ1-4, with 8 nucleotides matching TRBD1. J gave up 8 bases and V 6 bases, and 8 bases lay outside the gene matches. Germline V lookup: CDR1 MNHNY, CDR2 SVGAGI (reference sequence). CDR3 size: 14 residues. DNA for the CDR3: TGTGCCAGCAGAGCAGGGGGCTGGGAAGAAAAACTGTTTTTT. It specifies CASRAGGWEEKLFF.

This clone appeared a few times. At one end the junction does not follow the germline gene, possibly because of a read error. The chain uses TRBV10-2 and TRBJ1-2; a possible D gene is TRBD1 (5 bases). This CDR3 is built from 12 residues. Germline V lookup: CDR1 WSHSY, CDR2 SAAADI. CDR3 sequence (DNA): TGTTATGTTGAGAAACAGGCTTATGGCTACACCTTC. This gives the protein CYVEKQAYGYTF.

This chain links TRBV29-1 with TRBJ1-1, with D unresolved. Germline V lookup: CDR1 SQVTM, CDR2 ANQGSEA. Trimming shortened V by 8 bases and J by 2 bases, and 15 bases separated the two germline ends. This CDR3 contains 13 residues. DNA for the CDR3: TGCAGCATCCGTTCCGGTATTAACACTGAAGCTTTCTTT. Residues: CSIRSGINTEAFF.

This chain joins TRBV5-8 and TRBJ2-7, with 9 positions matching TRBD1. Looked up from germline, CDR1 is SGHTS and CDR2 is YDEGEE. Germline trimming cut 2 bases from V and 4 bases from J; bases unmatched to any gene: 7. This CDR3 region has 15 residues. The CDR3 bases are TGTGCCAGCAGCTTCCGGGACAGGGCCCGTTACGAGCAGTACTTC. This codes for CASSFRDRARYEQYF.

Written as DNA, the CDR3 is TGTGCCAGCAGTTTACGGGGGGCGCGGGGCAATCAGCCCCAGCATTTT. Protein product: CASSLRGARGNQPQHF. J is TRBJ1-5 and V is TRBV28, with a possible D match to TRBD1 (6 bases). Trimming pared 2 bases from V and 2 bases from J, leaving 13 bases between. The CDR3 is 16 residues long. Per the germline V gene, CDR1 is MDHEN and CDR2 is SYDVKM.

The CDR3 loop is CASISGGPYNEQFF. The CDR3 bases are TGTGCCAGCATCAGCGGGGGACCCTACAATGAGCAGTTCTTC. V is TRBV27 and J is TRBJ2-1, with 8 bases aligning to TRBD2. CDR3 length: 14 residues. V was pared by 7 bases and J by 2 bases, with 4 bases of the junction left unmatched. Germline values: CDR1 MNHEY, CDR2 SMNVEV (reference sequence).

The chain combines TRBV19 with TRBJ1-4; TRBD1 is a possible D gene (5 bases). The length of the CDR3 is 13 residues. Trimming shortened V by 8 bases and J by 4 bases, and 11 bases separated the two germline ends. Germline loops: CDR1 LNHDA, CDR2 SQIVND (reference sequence). CDR3 in amino acids: CASLGTDNEKLFF. The DNA of the CDR3 is TGTGCCAGTCTAGGGACTGATAATGAAAAACTGTTTTTT.

This rearrangement joins TRBV19 to TRBJ2-3; 8 nucleotides match TRBD2. V was clipped by 4 bases and J by 6 bases; unmatched bases: 9. Germline CDR1 is LNHDA and CDR2 is SQIVND (reference sequence). This CDR3 is 15 amino acids long. The CDR3: CASSNEAGGGDTQYF. The CDR3 DNA follows: TGTGCCAGTAGTAATGAGGCGGGGGGCGGGGATACGCAGTATTTT.